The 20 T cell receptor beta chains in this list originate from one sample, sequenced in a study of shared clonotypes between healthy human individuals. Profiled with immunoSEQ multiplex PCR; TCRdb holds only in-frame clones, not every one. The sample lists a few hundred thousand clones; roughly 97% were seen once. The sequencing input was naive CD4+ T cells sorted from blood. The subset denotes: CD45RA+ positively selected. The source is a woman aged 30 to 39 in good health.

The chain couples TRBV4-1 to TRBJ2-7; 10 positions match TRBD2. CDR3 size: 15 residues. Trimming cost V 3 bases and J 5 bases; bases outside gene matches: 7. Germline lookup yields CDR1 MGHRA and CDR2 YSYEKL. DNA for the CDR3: TGCGCCAGCAGCCAGTTAGCGGGAGGTGTCCACGAGCAGTACTTC. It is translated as CASSQLAGGVHEQYF.

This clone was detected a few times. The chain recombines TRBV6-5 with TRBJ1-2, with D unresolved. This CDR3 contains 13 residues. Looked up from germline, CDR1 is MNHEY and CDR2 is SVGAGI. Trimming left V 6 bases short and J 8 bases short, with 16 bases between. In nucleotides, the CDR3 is TGTGCCAGCAGCCATGGACGGCTTGGCGGCTACACCTTC. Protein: CASSHGRLGGYTF.

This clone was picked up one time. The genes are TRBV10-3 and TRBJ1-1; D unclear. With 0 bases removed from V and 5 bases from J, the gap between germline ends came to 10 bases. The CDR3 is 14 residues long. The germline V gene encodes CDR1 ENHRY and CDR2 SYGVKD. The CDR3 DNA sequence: TGTGCCATCAGTGAGTCGCCGGTAGAGACTGAAGCTTTCTTT. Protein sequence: CAISESPVETEAFF.

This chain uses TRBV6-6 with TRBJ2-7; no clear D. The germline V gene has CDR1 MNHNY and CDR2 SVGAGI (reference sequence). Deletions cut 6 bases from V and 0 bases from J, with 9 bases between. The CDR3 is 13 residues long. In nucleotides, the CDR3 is TGTGCCAGCAGCCCTGCTAGCTCCTACGAGCAGTACTTC. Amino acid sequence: CASSPASSYEQYF.

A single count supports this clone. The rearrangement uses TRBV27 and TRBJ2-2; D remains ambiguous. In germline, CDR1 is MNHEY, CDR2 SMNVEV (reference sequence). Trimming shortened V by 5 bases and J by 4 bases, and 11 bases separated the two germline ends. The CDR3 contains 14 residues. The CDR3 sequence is CASSPWAFTGELFF. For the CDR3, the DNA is TGTGCCAGCAGTCCCTGGGCCTTCACCGGGGAGCTGTTTTTT.

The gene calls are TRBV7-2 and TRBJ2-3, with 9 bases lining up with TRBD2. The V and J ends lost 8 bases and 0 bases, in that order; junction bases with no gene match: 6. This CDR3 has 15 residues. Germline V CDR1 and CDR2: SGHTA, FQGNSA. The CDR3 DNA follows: TGTGCCAGCGCGCGGACTAGCGTCAGCACAGATACGCAGTATTTT. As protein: CASARTSVSTDTQYF. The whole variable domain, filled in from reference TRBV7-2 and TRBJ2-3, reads GAGVSQSPSNKVTEKGKDVELRCDPISGHTALYWYRQSLGQGLEFLIYFQGNSAPDKSGLPSDRFSAERTGGSVSTLTIQRTQQEDSAVYLCASARTSVSTDTQYFGPGTRLTVL.

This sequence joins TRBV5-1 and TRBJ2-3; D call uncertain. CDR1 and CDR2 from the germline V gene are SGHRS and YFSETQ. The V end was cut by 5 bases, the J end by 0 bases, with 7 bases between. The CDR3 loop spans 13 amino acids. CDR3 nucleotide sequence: TGCGCCAGCAGGTCCTCTAGCACAGATACGCAGTATTTT. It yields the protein CASRSSSTDTQYF.

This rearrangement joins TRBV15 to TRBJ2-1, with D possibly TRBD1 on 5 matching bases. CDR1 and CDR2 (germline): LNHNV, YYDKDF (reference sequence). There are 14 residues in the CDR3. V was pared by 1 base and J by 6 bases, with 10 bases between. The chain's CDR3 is CATSRAGSTNEQFF. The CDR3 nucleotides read TGTGCCACCAGCAGAGCAGGGTCTACCAATGAGCAGTTCTTC.

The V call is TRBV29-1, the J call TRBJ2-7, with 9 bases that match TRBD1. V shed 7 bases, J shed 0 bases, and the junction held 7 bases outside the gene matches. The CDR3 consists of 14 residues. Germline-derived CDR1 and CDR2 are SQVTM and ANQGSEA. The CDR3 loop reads CSAGRTGDSYEQYF. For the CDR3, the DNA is TGCAGCGCCGGCCGGACAGGGGACTCCTACGAGCAGTACTTC.

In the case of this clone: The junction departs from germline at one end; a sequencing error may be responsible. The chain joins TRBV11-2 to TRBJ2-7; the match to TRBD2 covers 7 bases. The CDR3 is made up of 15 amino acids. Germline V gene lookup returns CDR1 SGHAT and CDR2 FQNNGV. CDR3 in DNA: TGTGCCAGCAGCCCGGGGAGGGGACTCTCCTTCGAGCAGTACTTC. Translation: CASSPGRGLSFEQYF.

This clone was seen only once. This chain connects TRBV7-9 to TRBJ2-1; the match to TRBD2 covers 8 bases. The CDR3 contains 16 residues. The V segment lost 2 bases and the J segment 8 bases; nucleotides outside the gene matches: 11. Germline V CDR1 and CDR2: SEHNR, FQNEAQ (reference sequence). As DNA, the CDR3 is TGTGCCAGCAGCTTAATAAGCGGGAGAGACCCACATGAGCAGTTCTTC. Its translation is CASSLISGRDPHEQFF.

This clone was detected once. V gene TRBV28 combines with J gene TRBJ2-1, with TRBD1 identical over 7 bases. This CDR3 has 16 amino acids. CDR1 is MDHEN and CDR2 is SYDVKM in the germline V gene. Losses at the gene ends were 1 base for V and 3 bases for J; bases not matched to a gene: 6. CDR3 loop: CASSLYGRGIYNEQFF. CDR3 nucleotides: TGTGCCAGCAGTTTATATGGCAGGGGGATCTACAATGAGCAGTTCTTC. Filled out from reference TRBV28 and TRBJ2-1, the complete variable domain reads DVKVTQSSRYLVKRTGEKVFLECVQDMDHENMFWYRQDPGLGLRLIYFSYDVKMKEKGDIPEGYSVSREKKERFSLILESASTNQTSMYLCASSLYGRGIYNEQFFGPGTRLTVL.

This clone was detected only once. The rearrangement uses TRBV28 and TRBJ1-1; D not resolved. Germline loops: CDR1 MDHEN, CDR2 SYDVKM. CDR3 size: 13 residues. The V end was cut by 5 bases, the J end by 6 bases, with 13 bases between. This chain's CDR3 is CASSPPSGAEAFF. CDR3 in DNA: TGTGCCAGCAGTCCCCCCTCCGGGGCTGAAGCTTTCTTT.

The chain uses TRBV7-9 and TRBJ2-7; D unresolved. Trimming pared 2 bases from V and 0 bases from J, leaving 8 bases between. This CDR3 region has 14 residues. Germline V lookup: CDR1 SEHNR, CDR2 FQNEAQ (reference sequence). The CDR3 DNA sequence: TGTGCCAGCAGCTTACAGGCGGACTCCTACGAGCAGTACTTC. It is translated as CASSLQADSYEQYF.

The DNA for the CDR3 is TGTGCCAGCAGGGAGCAGGGGGCGTTCTATGGCTACACCTTC. Protein sequence: CASREQGAFYGYTF. The J gene is TRBJ1-2, the V gene TRBV5-4; 8 nucleotides line up with TRBD1. CDR1 and CDR2 from the germline V gene are SGHNT and YYREEE (reference sequence). V gave up 5 bases and J gave up 4 bases; unmatched junction bases: 7. The CDR3 length is 14 residues. Full variable domain (rest looked up from reference TRBV5-4 and TRBJ1-2): ETGVTQSPTHLIKTRGQQVTLRCSSQSGHNTVSWYQQALGQGPQFIFQYYREEENGRGNFPPRFSGLQFPNYSSELNVNALELDDSALYLCASREQGAFYGYTFGSGTRLTVV.

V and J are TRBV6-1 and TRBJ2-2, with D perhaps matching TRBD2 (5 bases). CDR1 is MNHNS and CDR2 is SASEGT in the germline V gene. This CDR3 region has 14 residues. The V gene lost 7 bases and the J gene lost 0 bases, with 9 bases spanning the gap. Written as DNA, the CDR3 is TGTGCCAGCACGAGCGGTACGAACACCGGGGAGCTGTTTTTT. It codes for CASTSGTNTGELFF.

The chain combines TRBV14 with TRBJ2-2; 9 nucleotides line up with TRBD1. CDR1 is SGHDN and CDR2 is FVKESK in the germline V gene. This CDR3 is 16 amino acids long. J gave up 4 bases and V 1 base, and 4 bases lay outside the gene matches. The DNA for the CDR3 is TGTGCCAGCAGCCAAGTACAGGGGGCGCCCACCGGGGAGCTGTTTTTT. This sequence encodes CASSQVQGAPTGELFF.

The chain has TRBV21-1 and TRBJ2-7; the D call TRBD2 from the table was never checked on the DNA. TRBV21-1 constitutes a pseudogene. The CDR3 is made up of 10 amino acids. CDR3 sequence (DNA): TGTGCCAGCAGCGAGGGACTACGGTACTTC. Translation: CASSEGLRYF.

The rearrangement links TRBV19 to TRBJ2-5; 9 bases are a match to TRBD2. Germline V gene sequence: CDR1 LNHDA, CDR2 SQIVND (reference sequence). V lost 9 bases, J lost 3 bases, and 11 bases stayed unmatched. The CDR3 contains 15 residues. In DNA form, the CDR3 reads TGTGCCAGCCGAGGCGGGGGGGGTTCCAAAGAGACCCAGTACTTC. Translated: CASRGGGGSKETQYF.

Here the CDR3 DNA reads TGCGCCAGCAGCTTGGAGAGGACAGGGATTTCACCCCTCCACTTT. Protein sequence: CASSLERTGISPLHF. The chain joins TRBV5-1 to TRBJ1-6; 8 bases line up with TRBD1. This CDR3 has 15 amino acids. The germline gives CDR1 SGHRS, CDR2 YFSETQ. The ends lost 0 bases at V and 9 bases at J; junction bases unmatched: 5.